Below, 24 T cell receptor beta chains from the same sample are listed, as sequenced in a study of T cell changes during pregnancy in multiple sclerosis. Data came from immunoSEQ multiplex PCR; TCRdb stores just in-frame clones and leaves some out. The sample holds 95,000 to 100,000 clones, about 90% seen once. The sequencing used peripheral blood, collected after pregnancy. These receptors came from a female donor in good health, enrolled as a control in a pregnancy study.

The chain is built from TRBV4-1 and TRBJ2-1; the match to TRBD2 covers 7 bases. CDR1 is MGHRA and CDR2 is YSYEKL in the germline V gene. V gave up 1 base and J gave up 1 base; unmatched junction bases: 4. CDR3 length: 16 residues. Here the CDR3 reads CASSQASGGSYNEQFF. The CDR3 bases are TGCGCCAGCAGCCAAGCCTCGGGGGGTTCCTACAATGAGCAGTTCTTC.

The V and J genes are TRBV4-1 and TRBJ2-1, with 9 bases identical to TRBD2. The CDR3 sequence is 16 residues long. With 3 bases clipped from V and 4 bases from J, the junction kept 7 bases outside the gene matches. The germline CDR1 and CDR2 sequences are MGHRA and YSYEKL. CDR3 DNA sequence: TGCGCCAGCAGCCACGTCTCTAGCGGGGCATACAATGAGCAGTTCTTC. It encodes CASSHVSSGAYNEQFF.

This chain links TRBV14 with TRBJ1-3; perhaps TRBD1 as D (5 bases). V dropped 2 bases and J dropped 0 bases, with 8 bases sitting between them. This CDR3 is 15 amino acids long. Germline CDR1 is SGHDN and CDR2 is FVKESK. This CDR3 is CASSQRQSSGNTIYF. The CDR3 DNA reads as TGTGCCAGCAGCCAACGACAGAGCTCTGGAAACACCATATATTTT.

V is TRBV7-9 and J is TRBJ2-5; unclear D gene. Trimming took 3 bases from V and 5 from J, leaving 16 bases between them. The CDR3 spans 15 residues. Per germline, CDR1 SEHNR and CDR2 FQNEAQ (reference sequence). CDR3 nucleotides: TGTGCCAGCAGCTTCAGTCTTCGCGGTCCGGAGACCCAGTACTTC. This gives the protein CASSFSLRGPETQYF.

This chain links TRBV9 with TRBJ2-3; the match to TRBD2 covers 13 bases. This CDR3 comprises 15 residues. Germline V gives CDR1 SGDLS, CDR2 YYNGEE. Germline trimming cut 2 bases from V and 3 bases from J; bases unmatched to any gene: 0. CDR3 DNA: TGTGCCAGCAGCGTGACTAGCGGGAGGACAGATACGCAGTATTTT. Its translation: CASSVTSGRTDTQYF.

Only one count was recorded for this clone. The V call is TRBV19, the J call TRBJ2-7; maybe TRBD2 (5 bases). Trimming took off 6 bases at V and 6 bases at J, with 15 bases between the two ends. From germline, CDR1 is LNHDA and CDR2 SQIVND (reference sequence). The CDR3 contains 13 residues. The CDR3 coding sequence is TGTGCCAGTAGCCCCGGGAAGTGGGGCGAGCAGTACTTC. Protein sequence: CASSPGKWGEQYF.

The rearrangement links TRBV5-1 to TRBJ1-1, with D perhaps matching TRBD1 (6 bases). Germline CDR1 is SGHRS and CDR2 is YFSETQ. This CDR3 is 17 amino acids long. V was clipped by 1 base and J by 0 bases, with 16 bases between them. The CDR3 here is CASSLRGGGYMNTEAFF. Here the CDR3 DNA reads TGCGCCAGCAGCTTGAGAGGGGGGGGGTATATGAACACTGAAGCTTTCTTT. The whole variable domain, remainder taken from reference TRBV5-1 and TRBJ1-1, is KAGVTQTPRYLIKTRGQQVTLSCSPISGHRSVSWYQQTPGQGLQFLFEYFSETQRNKGNFPGRFSGRQFSNSRSEMNVSTLELGDSALYLCASSLRGGGYMNTEAFFGQGTRLTVV.

The CDR3, as DNA: TGTGCCAGTAGTATACGGCCAGGGTACGAGCAGTACTTC. Its protein is CASSIRPGYEQYF. This rearrangement joins TRBV19 to TRBJ2-7, with D possibly TRBD1 on 5 matching bases. The germline V and J ends were trimmed by 2 bases and 4 bases, with 9 bases remaining between them. Germline loops: CDR1 LNHDA, CDR2 SQIVND (reference sequence). The CDR3 runs to 13 residues.

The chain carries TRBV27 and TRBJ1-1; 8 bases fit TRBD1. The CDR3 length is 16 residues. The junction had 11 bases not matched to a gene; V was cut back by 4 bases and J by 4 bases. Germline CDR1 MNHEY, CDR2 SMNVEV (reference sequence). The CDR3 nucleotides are TGTGCCAGCAGTTCCAGGGGGCGCCCCGTGGCCACTGAAGCTTTCTTT. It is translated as CASSSRGRPVATEAFF.

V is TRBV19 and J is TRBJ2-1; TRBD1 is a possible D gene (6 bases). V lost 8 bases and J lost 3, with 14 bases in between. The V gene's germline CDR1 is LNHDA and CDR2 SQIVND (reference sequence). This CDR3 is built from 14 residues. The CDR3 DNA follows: TGTGCCAGTTCTTACAGGGTAGTCTACAATGAGCAGTTCTTC. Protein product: CASSYRVVYNEQFF.

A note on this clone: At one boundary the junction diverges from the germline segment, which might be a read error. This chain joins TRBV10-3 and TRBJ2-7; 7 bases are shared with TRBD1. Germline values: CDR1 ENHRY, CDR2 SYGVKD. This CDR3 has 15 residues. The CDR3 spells CATSGQGETSYEQYF. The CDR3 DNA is TGTGCCACCAGTGGGCAGGGGGAAACATCCTACGAGCAGTACTTC.

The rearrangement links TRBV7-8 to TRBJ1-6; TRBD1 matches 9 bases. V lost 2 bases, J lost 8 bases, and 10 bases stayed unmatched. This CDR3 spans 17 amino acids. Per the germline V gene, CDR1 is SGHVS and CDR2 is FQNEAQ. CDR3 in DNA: TGTGCCAGCAGCTTAAAGTCGGTAGGACAGGGGTATTCACCCCTCCACTTT. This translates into CASSLKSVGQGYSPLHF.

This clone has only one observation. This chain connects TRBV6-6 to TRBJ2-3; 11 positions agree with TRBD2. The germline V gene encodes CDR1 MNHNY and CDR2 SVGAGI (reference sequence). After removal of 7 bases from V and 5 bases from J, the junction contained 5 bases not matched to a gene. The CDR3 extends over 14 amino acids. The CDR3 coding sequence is TGTGCCAGCAATATGGGGACTAGCGGAGATACGCAGTATTTT. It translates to CASNMGTSGDTQYF.

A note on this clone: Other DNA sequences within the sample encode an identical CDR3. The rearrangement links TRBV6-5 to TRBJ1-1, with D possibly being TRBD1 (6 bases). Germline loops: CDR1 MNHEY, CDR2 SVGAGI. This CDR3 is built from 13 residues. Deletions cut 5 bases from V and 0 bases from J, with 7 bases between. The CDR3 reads CASSRGMNTEAFF. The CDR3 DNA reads TGTGCCAGCAGTAGGGGGATGAACACTGAAGCTTTCTTT.

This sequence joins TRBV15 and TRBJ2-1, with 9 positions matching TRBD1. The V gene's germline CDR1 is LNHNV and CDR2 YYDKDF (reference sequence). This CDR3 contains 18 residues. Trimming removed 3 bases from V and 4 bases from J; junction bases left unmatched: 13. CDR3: CATSREVSGTGLYNEQFF. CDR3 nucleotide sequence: TGTGCCACCAGCAGGGAAGTTTCCGGGACAGGGCTTTACAATGAGCAGTTCTTC.

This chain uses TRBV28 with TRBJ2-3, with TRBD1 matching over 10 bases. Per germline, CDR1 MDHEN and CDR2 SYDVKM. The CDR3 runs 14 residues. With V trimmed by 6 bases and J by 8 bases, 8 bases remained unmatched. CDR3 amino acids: CASSLGQGPGTQYF. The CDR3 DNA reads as TGTGCCAGCAGCTTGGGACAGGGGCCTGGTACGCAGTATTTT.

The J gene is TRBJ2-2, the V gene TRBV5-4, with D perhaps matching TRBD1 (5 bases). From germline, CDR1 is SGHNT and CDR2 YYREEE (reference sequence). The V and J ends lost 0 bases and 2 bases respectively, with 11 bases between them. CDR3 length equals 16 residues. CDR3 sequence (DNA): TGTGCCAGCAGCTTGGTTTGGGGCGCAAACACCGGGGAGCTGTTTTTT. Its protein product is CASSLVWGANTGELFF.

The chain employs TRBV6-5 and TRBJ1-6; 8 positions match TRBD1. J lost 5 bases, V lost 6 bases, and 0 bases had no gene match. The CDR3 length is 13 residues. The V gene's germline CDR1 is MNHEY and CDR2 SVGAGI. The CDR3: CASRDRDNSPLHF. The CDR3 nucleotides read TGTGCCAGCAGGGACAGGGATAATTCACCCCTCCACTTT.

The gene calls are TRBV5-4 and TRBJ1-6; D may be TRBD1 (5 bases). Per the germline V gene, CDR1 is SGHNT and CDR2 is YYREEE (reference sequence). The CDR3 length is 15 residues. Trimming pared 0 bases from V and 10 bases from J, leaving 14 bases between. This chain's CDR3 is CASSLEVGVGSPLHF. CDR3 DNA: TGTGCCAGCAGCTTGGAGGTAGGGGTCGGGTCACCCCTCCACTTT.

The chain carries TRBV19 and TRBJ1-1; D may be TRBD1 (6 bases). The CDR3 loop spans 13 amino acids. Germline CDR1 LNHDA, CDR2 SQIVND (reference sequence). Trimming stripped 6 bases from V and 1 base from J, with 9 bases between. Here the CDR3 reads CASREQGNTEAFF. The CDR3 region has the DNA TGTGCCAGTAGGGAACAGGGGAACACTGAAGCTTTCTTT.

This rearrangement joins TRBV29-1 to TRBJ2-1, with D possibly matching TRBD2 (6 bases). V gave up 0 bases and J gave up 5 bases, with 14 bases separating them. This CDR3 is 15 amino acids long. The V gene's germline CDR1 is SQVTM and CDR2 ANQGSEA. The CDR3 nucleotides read TGCAGCGTTGAAGATCCGGGACTGGGTCACAATGAGCAGTTCTTC. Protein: CSVEDPGLGHNEQFF.

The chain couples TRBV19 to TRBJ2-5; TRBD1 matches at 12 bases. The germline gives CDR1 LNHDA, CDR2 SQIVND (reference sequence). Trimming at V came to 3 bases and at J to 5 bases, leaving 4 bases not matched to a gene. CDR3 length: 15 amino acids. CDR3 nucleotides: TGTGCCAGTAGTATCGGGACAGGGGGCAGGGAGACCCAGTACTTC. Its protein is CASSIGTGGRETQYF.

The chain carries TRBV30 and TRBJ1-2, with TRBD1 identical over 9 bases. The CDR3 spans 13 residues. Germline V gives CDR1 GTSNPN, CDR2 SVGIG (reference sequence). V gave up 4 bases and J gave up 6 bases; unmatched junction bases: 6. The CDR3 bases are TGTGCCTGGATCGGACAGGGGCTTGATGGCTACACCTTC. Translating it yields CAWIGQGLDGYTF.

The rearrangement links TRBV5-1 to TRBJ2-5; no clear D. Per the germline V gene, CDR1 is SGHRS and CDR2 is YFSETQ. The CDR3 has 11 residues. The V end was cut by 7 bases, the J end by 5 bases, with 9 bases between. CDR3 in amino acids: CASGAEETQYF. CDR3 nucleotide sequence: TGCGCCAGCGGAGCCGAGGAGACCCAGTACTTC.